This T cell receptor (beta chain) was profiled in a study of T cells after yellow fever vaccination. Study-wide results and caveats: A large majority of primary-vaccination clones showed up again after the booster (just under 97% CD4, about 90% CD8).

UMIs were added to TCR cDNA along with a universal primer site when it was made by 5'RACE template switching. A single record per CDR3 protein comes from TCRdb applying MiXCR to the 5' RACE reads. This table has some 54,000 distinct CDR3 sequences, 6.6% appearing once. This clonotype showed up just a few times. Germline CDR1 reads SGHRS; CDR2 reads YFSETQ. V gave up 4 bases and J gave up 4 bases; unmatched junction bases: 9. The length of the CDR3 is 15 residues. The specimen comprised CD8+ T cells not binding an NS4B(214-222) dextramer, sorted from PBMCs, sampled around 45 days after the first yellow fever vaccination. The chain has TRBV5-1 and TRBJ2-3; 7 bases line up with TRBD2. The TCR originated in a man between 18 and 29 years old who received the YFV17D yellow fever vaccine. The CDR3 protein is CASSRRDYSSDTQYF. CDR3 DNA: TGCGCCAGCAGCCGCCGGGACTACTCTTCAGATACGCAGTATTTT.